This record looks at one TCR beta chain sequence and its context. This clonotype was observed a few times. The antigen it binds to is not known. Base qualities are not at hand, and no much larger clone is one base apart. The sample's treatment or condition label is to be understood as: roughly 10-day PBMC culture with coronavirus spike peptide pools or control peptides (ViraFEST assay). The ViraFEST assay, used in the study, expanded antigen-specific T cells with peptide pools and then identified the expanded clonotypes through TCR sequencing. The positive SARS-CoV-2 PCR tests of the convalescent patients were dated from March to December 2020, before the Alpha, Beta and Delta variants emerged in the United States. PBMCs were cultured at two million per well in IMDM supplemented with about 5.5% human AB serum and 8.5 to 10 IU/ml IL-2, with roughly 9.5 ug/ml peptide pools added. On days 3 and 7, half of the culture medium was replaced with fresh IL-2-containing medium. After 10 days of culture, CD4+ T cells were isolated by negative selection with the EasySep CD4+ T cell isolation kit. PBMCs were separated from whole blood using Ficoll-Paque Plus gradient centrifugation and then either used fresh or cryopreserved at -140C. Culture conditions were generally each tested in triplicate wells.

This entry comes from a study of vaccination and CD4 T cells after COVID-19 (dated by TCRdb to between 2020 and 2023). About the full investigation: Every convalescent patient had a positive nasal swab PCR test for SARS-CoV-2, with mild disease in eight to ten patients and severe disease in one. The convalescent cohort included six males and four females, with two Hispanic individuals, seven Caucasians, two Asians and one multiracial person. Participants received two doses of either the Pfizer-BioNTech BNT162b2 vaccine (n=8) or the Moderna mRNA-1273 vaccine (n=2). Post-COVID blood samples from convalescent patients were collected a median of approximately 100 days after diagnosis, with a range of 35 to 161 days. Post-vaccine blood samples were taken a median of about 77 days after the second vaccine dose, with a range of 14 to 241 days. Overlapping spike peptide pools from SARS-CoV-2 and from the common cold coronaviruses HCoV-NL63, HCoV-OC43 and HCoV-229E were used as culture stimuli. As controls, cultures received a CEFX viral epitope pool (the positive control), an HIV-1 Nef peptide pool (the negative control), or no peptide at all. In ten to eleven COVID-19 convalescent patients and 4 infection-naive healthy vaccine recipients, the spike-specific CD4+ TCR repertoire before mRNA vaccination was compared with the repertoire after mRNA vaccination.

V gives up 6 bases and J gives up 3 bases, and the segment between their germline ends measures 16 bases. The germline V gene (reference sequence) supplies CDR1 DFQATT and CDR2 SNEGSKA. The CDR3 contains 14 residues, cysteine and phenylalanine counted. Kept here is only the CDR3 DNA, which spans 42 bases and is read in frame from base 1. Study-level results and caveats: Although the median number of SARS-CoV-2-reactive clonotypes went up from some 23 after infection to 38 after vaccination, the increase was not significant. Of the vaccine-specific clones found in convalescent patients, nearly all (304 of 307) were mono-reactive for SARS-CoV-2 spike instead of being cross-reactive with common cold coronaviruses. In convalescent patients, a median approximately 83% of post-vaccine SARS-CoV-2-reactive clones were detected only after vaccination, suggesting vaccine-specific priming. Only a relatively small number of convalescent patients were included in the study, and early timepoints following natural infection were not analyzed.

The library was prepared using PCR. At the Johns Hopkins FTIC core, DNA from the cultured CD4+ T cells underwent TCR sequencing with the Oncomine TCR Beta short-read assay. Genomic DNA was extracted from the cultured CD4+ T cells with the QIAamp micro DNA kit. Oncomine TCR Beta libraries made from cultured CD4+ T cells were pooled using unique dual indexes and sequenced on an Illumina iSeq 100. The authors' analysis ran thus. Non-productive sequences were removed, and CDR3s not starting with C, not ending with F or W, or shorter than 7 amino acids were discarded. The MANAFEST web application identified antigen-specific clonotypes by comparing peptide-stimulated wells against reference wells and other culture wells. For a clone to be called positive, the clone needed an FDR below 0.05, an odds ratio above 5, and a productive frequency above 0.1% in at least two of three replicate wells. Clonotypes that were significantly expanded in both SARS-CoV-2 spike wells and at least one common cold coronavirus spike condition were defined as cross-reactive. Levenshtein distances (stringdist) and unrooted phylogenetic trees (ape) in R version 3.6.1 were used to assess CDR3 homology. TCRdb ran its own pipeline on the public reads, namely fastp trimming at Q25 and MiXCR clone calling, and kept in-frame beta chains. Every distinct CDR3 protein forms one entry, paired with its most common genes and DNA. These V and J calls derive from TCRdb rather than the authors' analysis. This sample gives over 20,000 distinct CDR3 sequences in total; roughly 50% of them show up just once. The ten most abundant clones make up about 5.4% of the sample.

This receptor was taken from a human donor who had recovered from COVID-19. Recombination linked TRBV20-1 to TRBJ2-3; D gene: possibly TRBD2, on 7 matching bases. Sequenced material: CD4+ T cells from blood, cultured in vitro. The DNA reads TGCAGTGCAGGGGGGGTAGTAACAACAGATACGCAGTATTTT. It codes for CSAGGVVTTDTQYF.